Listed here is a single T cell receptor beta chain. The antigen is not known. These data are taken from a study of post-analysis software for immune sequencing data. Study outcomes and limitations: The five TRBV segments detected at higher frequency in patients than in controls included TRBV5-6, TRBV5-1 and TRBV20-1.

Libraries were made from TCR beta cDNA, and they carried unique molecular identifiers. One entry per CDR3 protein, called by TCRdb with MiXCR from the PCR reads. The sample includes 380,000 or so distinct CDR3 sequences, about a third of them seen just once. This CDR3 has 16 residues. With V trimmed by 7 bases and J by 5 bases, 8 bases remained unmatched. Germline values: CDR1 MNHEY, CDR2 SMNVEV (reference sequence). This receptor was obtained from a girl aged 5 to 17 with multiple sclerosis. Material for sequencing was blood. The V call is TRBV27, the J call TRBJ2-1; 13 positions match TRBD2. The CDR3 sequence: CASKVGTSGAHNEQFF. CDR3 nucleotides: TGTGCCAGCAAGGTCGGGACTAGCGGGGCTCACAATGAGCAGTTCTTC.